The sequence of this T cell receptor beta chain was determined in a study of lymphopenia after photon versus proton radiotherapy. Broader study findings: Relative stability marked proton patients; photon patients lost diversity and naive cells. Post-nadir TCR diversity decline inversely tracked overall survival among those who died. Only patients who died were analyzed for survival; proton advantage is unproven. Post-nadir diversity loss with photons came from oligoclonal expansion, particularly CD8+ Temra cells.

The data were produced by immunoSEQ multiplex PCR, yet TCRdb's version contains in-frame clones alone and is incomplete. The data contain tens of thousands of clones, 87% of them singletons. This clone was seen a few times. Its cognate antigen is unknown. The germline CDR1 and CDR2 sequences are SGHRS and YFSETQ. This CDR3 spans 15 amino acids. Trimming removed 3 bases from V and 0 bases from J, with 9 bases in between. The clonotype originates from a woman in her sixties with cholangiocarcinoma. Some clones in this sample may be carry-over from other donors' samples. The source was peripheral blood, collected from a patient treated with proton-based radiotherapy. The chain recombines TRBV5-1 with TRBJ2-2; D assignment may be TRBD1 or TRBD2 (5 bases each). The CDR3 region is CASSWGRPNTGELFF. For the CDR3, the DNA is TGCGCCAGCAGCTGGGGACGGCCGAACACCGGGGAGCTGTTTTTT. Full variable domain (remainder filled in from reference TRBV5-1 and TRBJ2-2): KAGVTQTPRYLIKTRGQQVTLSCSPISGHRSVSWYQQTPGQGLQFLFEYFSETQRNKGNFPGRFSGRQFSNSRSEMNVSTLELGDSALYLCASSWGRPNTGELFFGEGSRLTVL.